This T cell receptor (beta chain) was observed in a study of monozygotic twins with inflammatory bowel disease. Study-wide results and caveats: Limited power may explain why concordant and discordant twins showed no difference in repertoire similarity.

Researchers generated cDNA in eight separate reactions per sample. With the 5' RACE reads reprocessed, TCRdb shows one record per CDR3 protein and no DNA. The sample data list around 380,000 distinct CDR3 sequences. Germline V gives CDR1 DFQATT, CDR2 SNEGSKA (reference sequence). This CDR3 comprises 16 residues. About this clonotype itself: The antigen is not known.

The chain couples TRBV20-1 to TRBJ2-2; as DNA is missing, the TRBD2 call by TCRdb cannot be tested. Sample: blood. This sequence was found in a human donor with ulcerative colitis or Crohn's disease, or a healthy co-twin of an affected twin (not recorded which). The CDR3 region is CSASPRLALGTGELFF.